This paragraph reports one T cell receptor (beta chain). What it binds is unknown. The data were obtained in a study of shared clonotypes between healthy human individuals. Per the authors' pipeline: ImmunoSEQ junction-only sequences lacked quality scores, so their filtering differed. Using immunoSEQ multiplex PCR, the repertoire was profiled, and TCRdb retains in-frame clones only, with some absent. The V and J calls and clone size were taken over from that table, and D and trimming were inferred from the DNA. The profile shows a few hundred thousand clones, just under 97% of them singletons. The naive CD8 subset, CD45RO-negative cells positively selected for CCR7, excluded terminally differentiated effector memory CD45RA+ cells. There are 11 residues in the CDR3. Germline CDR1 GTSNPN, CDR2 SVGIG (reference sequence). Study observations and caveats: Among a few donors, 4.5% to 5.5% of naive CD4 clonotypes were found in common.

The sequence came from a woman between 25 and 40 years old in good health. The chain employs TRBV30 and TRBJ2-5; D gene ambiguous. Gene TRBJ2-7 matches the end of the DNA better, so the J call may be wrong. Sequencing was done on a sample of naive CD8+ T cells sorted from blood. CDR3 amino acids: CAWSEVNEQYF. The DNA for the CDR3 is TGTGCCTGGAGTGAGGTGAACGAGCAGTACTTC.